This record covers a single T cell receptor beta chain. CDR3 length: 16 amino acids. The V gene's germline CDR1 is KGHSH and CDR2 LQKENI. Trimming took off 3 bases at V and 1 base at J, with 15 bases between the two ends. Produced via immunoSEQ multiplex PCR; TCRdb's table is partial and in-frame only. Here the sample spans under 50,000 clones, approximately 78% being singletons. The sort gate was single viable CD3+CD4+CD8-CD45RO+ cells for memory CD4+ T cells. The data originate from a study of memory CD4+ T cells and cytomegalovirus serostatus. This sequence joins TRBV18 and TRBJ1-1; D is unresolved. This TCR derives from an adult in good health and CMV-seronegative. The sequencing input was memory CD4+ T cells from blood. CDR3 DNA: TGTGCCAGCTCACCGAACAGAGCAAGATCGAACACTGAAGCTTTCTTT. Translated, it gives CASSPNRARSNTEAFF.